The rows below give T cell receptor beta chains drawn from one sample of a study of blood T cell repertoires in COVID-19. Data came from immunoSEQ multiplex PCR; TCRdb stores just in-frame clones and leaves some out. The table lists 200,000 to 300,000 clones, approximately 83% of them singletons, with 25% to 35% in the top ten. What was sequenced was peripheral blood. The source is a middle-aged man with acute or convalescent COVID-19. Each CDR3 is given without its conserved first and last residue. Clone sizes are given selectively: once, few, many, or a class where the clone is expanded.

TRBV19	TRBJ2-2	-	ASSLGVRSGELF
TRBV7-8	TRBJ2-1	-	ASSLFGSASSYNEQF
TRBV4-1	TRBJ2-7	-	ASTSSYGTGTYEQY
TRBV6-2/TRBV6-3	TRBJ1-2	-	ASSYSSLGQDRNYGYT
TRBV5-4	TRBJ1-4	once	ASSLEVSGEKLF
TRBV5-4	TRBJ2-5	-	ASSLGGGRAETQY
TRBV4-2	TRBJ2-6	-	ASSPGQRSGANVLT
TRBV5-1	TRBJ2-7	-	ASSLALAGDSEQY
TRBV5-5	TRBJ2-5	-	ASSLGSGLASAETQY
TRBV7-9	TRBJ2-7	-	ASSEQGYEQY
TRBV28	TRBJ2-2	-	ASSWPGLAGSGELF
TRBV4-1	TRBJ2-7	few	ASSPGTGSVGRSYEQY
TRBV27	TRBJ1-6	-	ASRDRGALLNSPLH
TRBV9	TRBJ2-3	-	ASSVQQGTDTQY
TRBV6-1	TRBJ1-4	-	ASSERDRVNEKLF
TRBV27	TRBJ2-3	-	ASSLGFRSTQY
TRBV7-9	TRBJ1-1	many	ASSLGSTGEAF
TRBV7-2	TRBJ2-3	once	ASSPNIPVLAGVTDTQY
TRBV6-5	TRBJ1-1	-	ASRRGLNTEAF
TRBV5-4	TRBJ1-1	once	ASSLIPGDEAF
TRBV18	TRBJ2-3	-	ASSRGGSTDTQY
TRBV6-5	TRBJ1-3	-	ASSYSRAGGNTIY
TRBV27	TRBJ2-1	-	ASSTGLVDNEQF
TRBV10-3	TRBJ1-1	-	AISDLMDRDTEAF
TRBV29-1	TRBJ1-3	-	SASSGNTIY
TRBV9	TRBJ2-5	-	ASSVSGLAEETQY
TRBV11-3	TRBJ2-1	-	ASSWTGLNEQF
TRBV19	TRBJ1-2	many	ASKDYRDKYYGYT
TRBV6-5	TRBJ2-7	-	ASRGGGRYEQY
TRBV5-8	TRBJ2-6	-	ASRRRGAGANVLT
TRBV27	TRBJ1-6	few	ASSLRTYSPLH
TRBV6-5	TRBJ1-4	-	ASSSLGGENEKLF
TRBV30	TRBJ1-2	few	AWSTVSGYGYT
TRBV4-3	TRBJ1-2	-	ASSPLGQGDYGYT
TRBV7-8	TRBJ1-4	-	ASSLAAGQREEKLF
TRBV7-2	TRBJ2-7	few	ASSKGGRAEEQY
TRBV28	TRBJ1-4	-	ASSSNSWEKLF
TRBV4-1	TRBJ1-1	-	ASSQQLDRGKAF
TRBV6-6	TRBJ2-7	-	ASSRDTTYEQY
TRBV2	TRBJ1-4	-	ASSQDRGVEKLF
TRBV7-8	TRBJ2-3	few	ASSPLGLALQY